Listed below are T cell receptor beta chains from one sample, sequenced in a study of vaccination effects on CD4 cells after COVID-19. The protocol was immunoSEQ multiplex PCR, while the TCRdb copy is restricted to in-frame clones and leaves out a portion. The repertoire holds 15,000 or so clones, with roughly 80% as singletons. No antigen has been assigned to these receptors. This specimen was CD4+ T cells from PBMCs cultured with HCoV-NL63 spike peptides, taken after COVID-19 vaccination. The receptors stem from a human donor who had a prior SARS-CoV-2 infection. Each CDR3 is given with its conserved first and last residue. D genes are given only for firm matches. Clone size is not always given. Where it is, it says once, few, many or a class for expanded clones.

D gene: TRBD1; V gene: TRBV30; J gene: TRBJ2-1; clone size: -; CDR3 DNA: TGTGCCTGGAGTTTAAGGGGGCTTTACAATGAGCAGTTCTTC; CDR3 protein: CAWSLRGLYNEQFF
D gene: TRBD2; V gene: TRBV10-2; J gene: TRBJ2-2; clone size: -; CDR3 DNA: TGCGCCAGCATGAGACTAGCGGGTGACACCGGGGAGCTGTTTTTT; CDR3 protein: CASMRLAGDTGELFF
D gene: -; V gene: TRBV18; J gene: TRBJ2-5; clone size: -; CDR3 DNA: TGTGCCAGCTCACCCCCTGGAAAAGAGACCCAGTACTTC; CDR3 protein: CASSPPGKETQYF
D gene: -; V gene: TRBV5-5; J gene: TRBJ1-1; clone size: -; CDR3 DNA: TGTGCCAGCAGCCAGCCGAGGGGCACTGAAGCTTTCTTT; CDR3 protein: CASSQPRGTEAFF
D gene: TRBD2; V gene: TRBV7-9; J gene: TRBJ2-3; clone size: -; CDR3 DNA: TGTGCCAGCAGCTTAGCCCCTGGTCTAGCGGGACGTTACACAGATACGCAGTATTTT; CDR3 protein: CASSLAPGLAGRYTDTQYF
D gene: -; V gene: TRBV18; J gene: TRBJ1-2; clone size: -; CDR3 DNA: TGTGCCAGCTCACCGGGACAAGACTCCTATGGCTACACCTTC; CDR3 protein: CASSPGQDSYGYTF
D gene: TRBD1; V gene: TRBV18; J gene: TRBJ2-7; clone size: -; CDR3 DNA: TGTGCCAGCTCACCAACAGGGACAGAGACCTACGAGCAGTACTTC; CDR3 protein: CASSPTGTETYEQYF
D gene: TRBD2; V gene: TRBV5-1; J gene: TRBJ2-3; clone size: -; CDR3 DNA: TGCGCCAGCAGCCCGGAACTAGCGGGGGGCACAGATACGCAGTATTTT; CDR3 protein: CASSPELAGGTDTQYF
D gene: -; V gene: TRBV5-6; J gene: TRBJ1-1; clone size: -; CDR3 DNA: TGTGCCAGCAGAAAAGCAGGGTTCATGAACACTGAAGCTTTCTTT; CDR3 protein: CASRKAGFMNTEAFF
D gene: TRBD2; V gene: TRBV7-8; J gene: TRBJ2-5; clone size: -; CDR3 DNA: TGTGCCAGCAGCCCGGGACTAGGGGTGGAAGAGACCCAGTACTTC; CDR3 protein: CASSPGLGVEETQYF
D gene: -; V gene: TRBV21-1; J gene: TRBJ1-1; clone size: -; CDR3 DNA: TGTGCCAGCAGCAAAAGGGGTATCGGGAGGGAAAATAGGGCGAGTTTGCGTGGGGACACTGAAGCTTTCTTT; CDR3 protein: CASSKRGIGRENRASLRGDTEAFF
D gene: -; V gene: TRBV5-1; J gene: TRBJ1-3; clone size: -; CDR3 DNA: TGCGCCAGCAGCCACGGGACGGCGAGCTCTGGAAACACCATATATTTT; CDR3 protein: CASSHGTASSGNTIYF
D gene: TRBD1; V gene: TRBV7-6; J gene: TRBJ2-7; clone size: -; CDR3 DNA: TGTGCCAGCAGCCGCAGGGGGCCAGCGGAGTTCGTCCACGAGCAGTACTTC; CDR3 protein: CASSRRGPAEFVHEQYF
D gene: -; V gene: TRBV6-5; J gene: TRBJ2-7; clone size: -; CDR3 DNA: TGTGCCAGCAGTTTCGCCGGGGCGGCGAACTACGAGCAGTACTTC; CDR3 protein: CASSFAGAANYEQYF
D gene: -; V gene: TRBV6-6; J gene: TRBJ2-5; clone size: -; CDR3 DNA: TGTGCCAGCGGGACTGACCTGCAAGAGACCCAGTACTTC; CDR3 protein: CASGTDLQETQYF
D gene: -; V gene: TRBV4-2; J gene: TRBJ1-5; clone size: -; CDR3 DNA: TGTGCCAGCAGCCAAGTGGGGGGGAATTATCAGCCCCAGCATTTT; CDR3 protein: CASSQVGGNYQPQHF
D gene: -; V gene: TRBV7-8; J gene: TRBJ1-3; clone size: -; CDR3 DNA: TGTGCCAGCAGCTTAAGTGTGCCTAGCTCTGGAAACACCATATATTTT; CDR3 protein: CASSLSVPSSGNTIYF
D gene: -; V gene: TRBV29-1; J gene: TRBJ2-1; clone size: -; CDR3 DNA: TGCAGCGGGGGGGCAGGGTGGGGAATGACCTACAATGAGCAGTTCTTC; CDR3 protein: CSGGAGWGMTYNEQFF
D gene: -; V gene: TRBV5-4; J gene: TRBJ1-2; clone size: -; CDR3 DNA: TGTGCCAGCAACGTTGGCTCCGGGTCCTCGGGTGGCTACACCTTC; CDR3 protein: CASNVGSGSSGGYTF
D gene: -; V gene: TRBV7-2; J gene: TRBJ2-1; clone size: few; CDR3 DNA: TGTGCCAGCAGCTTAGCGGTGAGCTCCTACAATGAGCAGTTCTTC; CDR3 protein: CASSLAVSSYNEQFF
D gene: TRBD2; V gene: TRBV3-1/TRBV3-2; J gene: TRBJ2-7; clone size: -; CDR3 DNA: TGTGCCAGCAGCCCTCCTTGGGGAGCGGGGGGCTACGAGCAGTACTTC; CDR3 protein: CASSPPWGAGGYEQYF
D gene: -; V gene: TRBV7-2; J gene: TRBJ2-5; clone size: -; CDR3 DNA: TGTGCCAGCAGCACAGAGGTGGAGACCCAGTACTTC; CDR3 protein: CASSTEVETQYF
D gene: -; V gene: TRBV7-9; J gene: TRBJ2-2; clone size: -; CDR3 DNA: TGTGCCAGCAGCCCATGGACCGGGGAGCTGTTTTTT; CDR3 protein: CASSPWTGELFF
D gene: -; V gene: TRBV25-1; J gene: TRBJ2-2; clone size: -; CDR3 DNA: TGTGCCGCGGCCACGAGGGGGAACACCGGGGAGCTGTTTTTT; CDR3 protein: CAAATRGNTGELFF
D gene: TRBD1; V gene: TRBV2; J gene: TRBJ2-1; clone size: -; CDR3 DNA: TGTGCCAGCAGCGGGGACAGGGGATACAATGAGCAGTTCTTC; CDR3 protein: CASSGDRGYNEQFF
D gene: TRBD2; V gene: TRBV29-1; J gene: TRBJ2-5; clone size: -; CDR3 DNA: TGCAGCGACACCCCGGGGGGAGGCGAGACCCAGTACTTC; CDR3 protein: CSDTPGGGETQYF
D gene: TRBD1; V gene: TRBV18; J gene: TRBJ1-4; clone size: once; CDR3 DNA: TGTGCCAGCTCACCACGACAGGGAATTAATGAAAAACTGTTTTTT; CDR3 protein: CASSPRQGINEKLFF
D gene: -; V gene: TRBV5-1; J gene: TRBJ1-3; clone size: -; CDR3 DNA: TGCGCCAGCAGCTTGGGTGGAGGACAGAAGGGTTGGGGAAACACCATATATTTT; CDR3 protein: CASSLGGGQKGWGNTIYF
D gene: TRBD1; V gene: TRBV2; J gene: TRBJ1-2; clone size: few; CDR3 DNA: TGTGCCAGCAGCCAGGGACAGGACTATGGCTACACCTTC; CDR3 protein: CASSQGQDYGYTF
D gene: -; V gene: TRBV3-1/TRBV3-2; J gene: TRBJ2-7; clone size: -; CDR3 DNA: TGTGCCAGCAGCCAAGGAACAGGATGGGAGCAGTACTTC; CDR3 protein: CASSQGTGWEQYF
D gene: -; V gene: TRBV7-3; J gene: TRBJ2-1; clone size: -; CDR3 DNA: TGTGCCAGCAGCTGGAATGTAGTGGCGTCCTACAATGAGCAGTTCTTC; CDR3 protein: CASSWNVVASYNEQFF
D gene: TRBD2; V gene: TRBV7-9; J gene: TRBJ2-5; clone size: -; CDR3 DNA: TGTGCCAGCAGCCGGGGGGGACTAGCCGCCAAAGAGACCCAGTACTTC; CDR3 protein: CASSRGGLAAKETQYF
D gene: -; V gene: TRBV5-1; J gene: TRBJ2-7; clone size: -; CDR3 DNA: TGCGCCAGCAGCTTGGCCTGGGGGGAAAGGGACTACGAGCAGTACTTC; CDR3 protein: CASSLAWGERDYEQYF
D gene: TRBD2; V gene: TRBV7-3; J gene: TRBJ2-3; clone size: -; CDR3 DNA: TGTGCCAGCAGCCCCCTCGCGGGGGCAGATACGCAGTATTTT; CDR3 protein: CASSPLAGADTQYF
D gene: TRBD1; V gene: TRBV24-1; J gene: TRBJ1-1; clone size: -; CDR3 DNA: TGTGCCACCAGTGATGGGGACAGTGAAGCTTTCTTT; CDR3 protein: CATSDGDSEAFF
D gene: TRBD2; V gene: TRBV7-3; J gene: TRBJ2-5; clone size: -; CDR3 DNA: TGTGCCAGCAGCTTGGGACTAGCGGGAGGGCAAGAGACCCAGTACTTC; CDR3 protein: CASSLGLAGGQETQYF
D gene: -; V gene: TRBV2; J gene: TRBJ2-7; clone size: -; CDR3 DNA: TGTGCCAGCAGCCCCTACCACGAGCAGTACTTC; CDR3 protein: CASSPYHEQYF
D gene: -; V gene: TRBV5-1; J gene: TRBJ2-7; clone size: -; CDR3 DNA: TGCGCCAGCAGCTTGACGGCGGTGGAATCGTGGCAGTACTTC; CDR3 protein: CASSLTAVESWQYF
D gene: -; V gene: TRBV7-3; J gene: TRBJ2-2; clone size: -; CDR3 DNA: TGTGCCAGCAGCGAACAGGGACCCCTACTCACCGGGGAGCTGTTTTTT; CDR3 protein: CASSEQGPLLTGELFF
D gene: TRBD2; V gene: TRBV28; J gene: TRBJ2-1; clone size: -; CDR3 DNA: TGTGCCAGCAGTTCACTAGCGGGAGGGGTAAATGAGCAGTTCTTC; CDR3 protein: CASSSLAGGVNEQFF
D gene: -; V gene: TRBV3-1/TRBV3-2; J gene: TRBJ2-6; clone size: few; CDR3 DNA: TGTGCCAGCAGCCAAGGTCTGTTCTCTGGGGCCAACGTCCTGACTTTC; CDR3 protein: CASSQGLFSGANVLTF
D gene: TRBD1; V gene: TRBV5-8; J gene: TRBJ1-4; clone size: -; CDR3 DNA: TGTGCCAGCAGCTTAATACAGGGGGCGCATGAAAAACTGTTTTTT; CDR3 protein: CASSLIQGAHEKLFF
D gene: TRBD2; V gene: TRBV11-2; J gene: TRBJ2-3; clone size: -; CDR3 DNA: TGTGCCGCCGCGGCTGGGCGGGGGGGCACAGATACGCAGTATTTT; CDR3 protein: CAAAAGRGGTDTQYF
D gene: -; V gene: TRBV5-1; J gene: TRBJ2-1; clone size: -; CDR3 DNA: TGCGCCAGCAGCCGGGACTCGGGCAACAATGAGCAGTTCTTC; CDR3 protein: CASSRDSGNNEQFF
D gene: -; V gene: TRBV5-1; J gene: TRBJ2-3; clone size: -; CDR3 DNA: TGCGCCAGCAGCTTTCACAGGGACCCCACAGATACGCAGTATTTT; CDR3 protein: CASSFHRDPTDTQYF
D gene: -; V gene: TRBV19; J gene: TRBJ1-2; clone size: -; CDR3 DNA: TGTGCCAGTAGTAAGGCTTCACAGCCCACTTACTATGGCTACACCTTC; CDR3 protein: CASSKASQPTYYGYTF
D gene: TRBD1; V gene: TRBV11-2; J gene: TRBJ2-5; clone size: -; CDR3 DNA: TGTGCCAGCAGCGGACAGGGACAGACAATCGGGACCCAGTACTTC; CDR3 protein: CASSGQGQTIGTQYF
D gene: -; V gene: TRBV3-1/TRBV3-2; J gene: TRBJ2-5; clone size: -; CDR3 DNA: TGTGCCAGCAGCCAAGGTGGGGCGGAGACCCAGTACTTC; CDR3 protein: CASSQGGAETQYF
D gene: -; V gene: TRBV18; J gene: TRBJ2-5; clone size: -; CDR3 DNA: TGTGCCAGCTCACAAGCCGGGACGGATGAGACCCAGTACTTC; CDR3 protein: CASSQAGTDETQYF
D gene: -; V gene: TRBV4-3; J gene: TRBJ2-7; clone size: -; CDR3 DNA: TGCGCCAGCAGCCAAGAGGCCCGCAGGCCCTACGAGCAGTACTTC; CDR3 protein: CASSQEARRPYEQYF
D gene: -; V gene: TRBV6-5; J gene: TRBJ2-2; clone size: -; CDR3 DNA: TGTGCCAGCAGGACTTCGAACACCGGGGAGCTGTTTTTT; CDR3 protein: CASRTSNTGELFF
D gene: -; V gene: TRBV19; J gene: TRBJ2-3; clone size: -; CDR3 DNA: TGTGCCAGTACGCGTGGTAGCGGTTTCACAGATACGCAGTATTTT; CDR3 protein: CASTRGSGFTDTQYF